The clone carrying this T cell receptor (beta chain) occurred many times. The target antigen is unknown. In TCRdb, the 5' RACE reads were re-called with MiXCR into one record per CDR3 protein. This sample carries around 310,000 distinct CDR3 sequences, 20% to 25% of them seen once, and the ten largest clones take 20% to 25%. These data come from a study of T-cell memory formation after mild COVID-19. Study-level findings and limits: Pre-infection memory contained some responding clones, which suggested that cross-reactive memory had joined. Contracting CD4+ clones were located mainly in CM and EM, and CD8+ clones in EMRA.

The clonotype was recovered from a man between 18 and 29 years old who had mild COVID-19 (a few samples of this study predate the infection). Cell type and time point are not known. Sequencing was done on a sample of PBMCs or a T cell subset sorted from them (not recorded which).

The CDR3 DNA reads as TGCGCCAGCAGCTTGAACAGCAAACCCCCGGGGACCCAGTACTTC. It specifies CASSLNSKPPGTQYF. This sequence joins TRBV5-1 and TRBJ2-5; D is undetermined. V lost 1 base, J lost 7 bases, and 17 bases lay in between. The CDR3 consists of 15 residues. Germline values: CDR1 SGHRS, CDR2 YFSETQ.